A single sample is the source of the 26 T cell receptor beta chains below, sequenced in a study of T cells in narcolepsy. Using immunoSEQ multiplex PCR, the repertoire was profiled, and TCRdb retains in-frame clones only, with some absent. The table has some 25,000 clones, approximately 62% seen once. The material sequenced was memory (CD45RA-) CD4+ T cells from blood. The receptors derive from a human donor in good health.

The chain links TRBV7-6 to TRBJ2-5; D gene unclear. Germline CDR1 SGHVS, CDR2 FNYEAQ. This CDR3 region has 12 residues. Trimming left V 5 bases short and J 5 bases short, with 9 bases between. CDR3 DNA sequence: TGTGCCAGCAGCGTTAGTGGGGAGACCCAGTACTTC. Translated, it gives CASSVSGETQYF.

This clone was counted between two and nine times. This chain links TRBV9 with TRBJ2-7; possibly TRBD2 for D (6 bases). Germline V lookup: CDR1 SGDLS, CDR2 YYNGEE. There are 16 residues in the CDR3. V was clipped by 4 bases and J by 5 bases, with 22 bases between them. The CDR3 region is CASSPYGTLLTHEQYF. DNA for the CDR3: TGTGCCAGCAGCCCCTACGGGACTCTACTCACCCACGAGCAGTACTTC.

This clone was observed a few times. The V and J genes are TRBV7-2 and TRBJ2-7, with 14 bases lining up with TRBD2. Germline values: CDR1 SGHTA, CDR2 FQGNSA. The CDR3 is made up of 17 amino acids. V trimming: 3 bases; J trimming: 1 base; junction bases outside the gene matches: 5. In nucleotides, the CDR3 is TGTGCCAGCAGCTTCGGACTAGCGGGGGGACAATCCTACGAGCAGTACTTC. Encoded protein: CASSFGLAGGQSYEQYF.

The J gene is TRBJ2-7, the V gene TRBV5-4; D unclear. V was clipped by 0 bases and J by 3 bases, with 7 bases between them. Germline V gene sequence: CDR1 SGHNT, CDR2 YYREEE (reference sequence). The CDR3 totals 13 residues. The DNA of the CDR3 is TGTGCCAGCAGCTTGGGAACGGGCTACGAGCAGTACTTC. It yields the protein CASSLGTGYEQYF. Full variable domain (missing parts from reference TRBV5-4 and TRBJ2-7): ETGVTQSPTHLIKTRGQQVTLRCSSQSGHNTVSWYQQALGQGPQFIFQYYREEENGRGNFPPRFSGLQFPNYSSELNVNALELDDSALYLCASSLGTGYEQYFGPGTRLTVT.

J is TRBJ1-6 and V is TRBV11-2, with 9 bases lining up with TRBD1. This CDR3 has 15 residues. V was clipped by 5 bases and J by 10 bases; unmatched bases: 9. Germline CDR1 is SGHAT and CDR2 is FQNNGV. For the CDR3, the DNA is TGTGCCAGCAGCGTACCGGGACAGGGAATCTCACCCCTCCACTTT. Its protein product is CASSVPGQGISPLHF.

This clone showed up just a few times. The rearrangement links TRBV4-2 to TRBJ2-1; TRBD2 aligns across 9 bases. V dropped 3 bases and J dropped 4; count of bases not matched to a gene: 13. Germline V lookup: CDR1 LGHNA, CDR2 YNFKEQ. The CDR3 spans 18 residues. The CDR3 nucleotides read TGTGCCAGCAGCCAGAGAGGAATAGCGGGAGCCGGGTACAATGAGCAGTTCTTC. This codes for CASSQRGIAGAGYNEQFF.

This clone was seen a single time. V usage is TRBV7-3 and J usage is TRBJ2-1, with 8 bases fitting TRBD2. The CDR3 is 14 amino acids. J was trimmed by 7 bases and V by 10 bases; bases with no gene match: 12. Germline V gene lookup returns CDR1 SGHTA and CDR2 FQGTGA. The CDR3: CATSKAGAGNEQFF. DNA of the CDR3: TGTGCCACCTCCAAAGCGGGAGCTGGGAATGAGCAGTTCTTC.

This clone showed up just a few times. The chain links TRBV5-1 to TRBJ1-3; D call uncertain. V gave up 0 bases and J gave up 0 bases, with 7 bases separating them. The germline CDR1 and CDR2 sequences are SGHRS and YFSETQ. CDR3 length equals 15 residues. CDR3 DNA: TGCGCCAGCAGCTTGGCCGCCAGCTCTGGAAACACCATATATTTT. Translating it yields CASSLAASSGNTIYF.

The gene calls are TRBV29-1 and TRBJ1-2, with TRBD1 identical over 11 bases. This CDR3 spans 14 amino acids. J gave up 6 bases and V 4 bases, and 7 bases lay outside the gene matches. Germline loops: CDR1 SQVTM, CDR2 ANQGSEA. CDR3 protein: CSVVGGTGGNGYTF. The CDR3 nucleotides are TGCAGCGTTGTTGGGGGGACAGGGGGTAATGGCTACACCTTC. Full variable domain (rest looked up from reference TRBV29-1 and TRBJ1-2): SAVISQKPSRDICQRGTSLTIQCQVDSQVTMMFWYRQQPGQSLTLIATANQGSEATYESGFVIDKFPISRPNLTFSTLTVSNMSPEDSSIYLCSVVGGTGGNGYTFGSGTRLTVV.

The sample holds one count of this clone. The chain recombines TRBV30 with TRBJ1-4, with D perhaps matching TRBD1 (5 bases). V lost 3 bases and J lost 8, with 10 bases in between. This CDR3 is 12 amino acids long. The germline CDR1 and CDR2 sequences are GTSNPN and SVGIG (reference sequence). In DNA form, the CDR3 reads TGTGCCTGGAGCGGGTGGGGGGAAAAACTGTTTTTT. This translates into CAWSGWGEKLFF.

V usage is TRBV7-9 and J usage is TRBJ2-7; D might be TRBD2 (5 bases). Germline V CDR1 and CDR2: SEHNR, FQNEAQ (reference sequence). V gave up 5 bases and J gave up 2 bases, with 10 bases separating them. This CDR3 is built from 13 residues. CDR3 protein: CASSSTGTYEQYF. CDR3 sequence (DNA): TGTGCCAGCAGCAGCACCGGGACCTACGAGCAGTACTTC. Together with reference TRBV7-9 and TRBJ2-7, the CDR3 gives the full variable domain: DTGVSQNPRHKITKRGQNVTFRCDPISEHNRLYWYRQTLGQGPEFLTYFQNEAQLEKSRLLSDRFSAERPKGSFSTLEIQRTEQGDSAMYLCASSSTGTYEQYFGPGTRLTVT.

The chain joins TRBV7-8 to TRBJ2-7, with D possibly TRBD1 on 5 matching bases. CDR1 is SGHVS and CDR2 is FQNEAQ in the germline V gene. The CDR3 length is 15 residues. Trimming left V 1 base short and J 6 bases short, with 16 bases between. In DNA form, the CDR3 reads TGTGCCAGCAGCTTAGAACAGGCCCTGTGGTCCGAGCAGTACTTC. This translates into CASSLEQALWSEQYF.

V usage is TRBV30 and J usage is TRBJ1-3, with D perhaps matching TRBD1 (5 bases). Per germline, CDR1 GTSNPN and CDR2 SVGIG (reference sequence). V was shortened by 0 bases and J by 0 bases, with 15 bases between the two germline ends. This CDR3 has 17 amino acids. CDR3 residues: CAWSVKGRSFSGNTIYF. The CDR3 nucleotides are TGTGCCTGGAGTGTAAAGGGACGGAGTTTCTCTGGAAACACCATATATTTT.

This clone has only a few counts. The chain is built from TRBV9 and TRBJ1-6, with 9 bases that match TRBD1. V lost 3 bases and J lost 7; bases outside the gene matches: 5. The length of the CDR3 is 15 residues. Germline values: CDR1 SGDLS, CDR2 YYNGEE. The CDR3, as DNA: TGTGCCAGCAGCGCCCTACAGGGGGCCAATTCACCCCTCCACTTT. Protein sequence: CASSALQGANSPLHF.

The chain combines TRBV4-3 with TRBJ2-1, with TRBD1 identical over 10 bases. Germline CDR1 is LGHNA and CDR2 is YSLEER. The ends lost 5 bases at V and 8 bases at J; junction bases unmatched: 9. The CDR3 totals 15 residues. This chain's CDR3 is CASSSGQGKGDEQFF. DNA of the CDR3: TGCGCCAGCAGCTCGGGACAGGGGAAGGGCGATGAGCAGTTCTTC.

CDR3 loop: CASSRSVRTGELFF. In nucleotides, the CDR3 is TGTGCCAGCAGCCGGTCTGTGAGGACCGGGGAGCTGTTTTTT. The chain carries TRBV7-2 and TRBJ2-2; D gene ambiguous. V lost 5 bases and J 5 bases, leaving 12 bases between the germline ends. Germline V gene lookup returns CDR1 SGHTA and CDR2 FQGNSA. CDR3 size: 14 residues.

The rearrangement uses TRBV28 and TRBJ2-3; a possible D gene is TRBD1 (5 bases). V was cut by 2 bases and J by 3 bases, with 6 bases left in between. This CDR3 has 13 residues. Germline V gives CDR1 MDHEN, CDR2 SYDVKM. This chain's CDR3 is CASSLQGTDTQYF. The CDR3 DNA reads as TGTGCCAGCAGTTTACAGGGAACAGATACGCAGTATTTT. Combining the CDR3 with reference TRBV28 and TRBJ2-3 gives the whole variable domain DVKVTQSSRYLVKRTGEKVFLECVQDMDHENMFWYRQDPGLGLRLIYFSYDVKMKEKGDIPEGYSVSREKKERFSLILESASTNQTSMYLCASSLQGTDTQYFGPGTRLTVL.

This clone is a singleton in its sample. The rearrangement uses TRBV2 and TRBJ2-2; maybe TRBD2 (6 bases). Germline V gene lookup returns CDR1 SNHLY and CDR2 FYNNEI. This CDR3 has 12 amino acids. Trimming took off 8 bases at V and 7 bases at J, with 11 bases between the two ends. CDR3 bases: TGTGCCAGCTCCGGGAGAATCGGGGAGCTGTTTTTT. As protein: CASSGRIGELFF.

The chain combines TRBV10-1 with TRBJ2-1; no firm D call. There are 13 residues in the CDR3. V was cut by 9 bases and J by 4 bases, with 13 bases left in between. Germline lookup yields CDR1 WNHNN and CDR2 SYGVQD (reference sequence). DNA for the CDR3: TGCGCCAGGGCCCCGAGAGGTTACAATGAGCAGTTCTTC. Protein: CARAPRGYNEQFF.

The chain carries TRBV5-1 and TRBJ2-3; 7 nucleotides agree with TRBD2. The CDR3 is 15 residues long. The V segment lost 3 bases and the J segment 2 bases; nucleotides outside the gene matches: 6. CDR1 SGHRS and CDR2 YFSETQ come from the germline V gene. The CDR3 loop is CASSSTSANTDTQYF. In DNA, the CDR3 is TGCGCCAGCAGCTCTACTAGCGCGAACACAGATACGCAGTATTTT.

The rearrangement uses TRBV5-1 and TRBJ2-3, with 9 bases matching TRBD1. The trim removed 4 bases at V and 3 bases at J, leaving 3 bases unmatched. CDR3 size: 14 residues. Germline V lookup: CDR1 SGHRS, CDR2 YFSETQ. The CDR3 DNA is TGCGCCAGCAGCCAGGGACAGGGAACAGATACGCAGTATTTT. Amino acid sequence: CASSQGQGTDTQYF.

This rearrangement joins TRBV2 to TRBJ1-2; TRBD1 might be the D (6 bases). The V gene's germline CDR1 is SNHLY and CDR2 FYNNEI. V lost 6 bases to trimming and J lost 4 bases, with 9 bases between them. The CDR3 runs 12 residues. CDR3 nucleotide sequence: TGTGCCAGCAGCCTGGACAGCTATGGCTACACCTTC. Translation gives CASSLDSYGYTF.

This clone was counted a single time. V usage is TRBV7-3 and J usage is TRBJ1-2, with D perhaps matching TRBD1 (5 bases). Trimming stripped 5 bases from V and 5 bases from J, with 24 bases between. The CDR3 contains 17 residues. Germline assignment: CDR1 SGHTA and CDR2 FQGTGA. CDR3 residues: CASSRPLGPDRLYGYTF. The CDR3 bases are TGTGCCAGCAGCCGCCCTTTGGGGCCCGACAGACTATATGGCTACACCTTC.

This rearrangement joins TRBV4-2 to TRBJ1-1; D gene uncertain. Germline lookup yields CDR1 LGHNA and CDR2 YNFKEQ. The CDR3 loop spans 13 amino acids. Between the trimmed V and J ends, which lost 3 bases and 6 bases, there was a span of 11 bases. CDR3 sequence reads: CASSQFPRAEAFF. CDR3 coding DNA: TGTGCCAGCAGCCAGTTTCCGAGGGCTGAAGCTTTCTTT.

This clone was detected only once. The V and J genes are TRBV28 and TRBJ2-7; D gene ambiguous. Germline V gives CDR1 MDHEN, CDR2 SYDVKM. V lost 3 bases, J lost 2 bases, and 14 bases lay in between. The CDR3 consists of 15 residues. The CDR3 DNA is TGTGCCAGCAGTTTTTCGCATGGTCGGACCTACGAGCAGTACTTC. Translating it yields CASSFSHGRTYEQYF.

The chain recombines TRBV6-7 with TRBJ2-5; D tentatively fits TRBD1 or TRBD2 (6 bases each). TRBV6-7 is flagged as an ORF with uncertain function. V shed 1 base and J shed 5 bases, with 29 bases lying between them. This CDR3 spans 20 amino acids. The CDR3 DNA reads TGTGCCAGCAGTTACTGGAGAGACAGGCTGCGGGGAGGCGGTTGGGAGACCCAGTACTTC. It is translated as CASSYWRDRLRGGGWETQYF.